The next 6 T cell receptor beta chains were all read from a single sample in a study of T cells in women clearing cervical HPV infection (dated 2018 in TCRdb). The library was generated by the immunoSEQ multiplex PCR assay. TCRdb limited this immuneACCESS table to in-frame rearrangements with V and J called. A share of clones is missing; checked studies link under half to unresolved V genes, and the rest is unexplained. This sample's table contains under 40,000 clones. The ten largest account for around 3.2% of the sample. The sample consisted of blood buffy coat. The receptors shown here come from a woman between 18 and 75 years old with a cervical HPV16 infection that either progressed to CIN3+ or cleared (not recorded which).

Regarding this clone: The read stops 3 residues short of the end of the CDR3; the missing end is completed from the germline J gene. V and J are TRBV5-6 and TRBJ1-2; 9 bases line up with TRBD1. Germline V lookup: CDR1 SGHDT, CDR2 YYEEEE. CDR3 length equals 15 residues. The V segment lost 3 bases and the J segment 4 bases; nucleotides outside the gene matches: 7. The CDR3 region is CASSSYLGQGYGYTF. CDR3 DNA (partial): TGTGCCAGCAGCTCCTATCTGGGACAGGGCTATGGC.

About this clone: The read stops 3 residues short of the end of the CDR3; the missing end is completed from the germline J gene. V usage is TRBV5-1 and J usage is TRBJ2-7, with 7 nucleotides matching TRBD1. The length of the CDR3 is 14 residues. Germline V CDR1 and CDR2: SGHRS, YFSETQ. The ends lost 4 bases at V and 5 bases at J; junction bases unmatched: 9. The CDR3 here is CASSRTGGEDEQYF. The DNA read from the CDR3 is TGCGCCAGCAGCCGGACAGGTGGAGAGGACGAG. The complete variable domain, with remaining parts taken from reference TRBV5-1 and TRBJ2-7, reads KAGVTQTPRYLIKTRGQQVTLSCSPISGHRSVSWYQQTPGQGLQFLFEYFSETQRNKGNFPGRFSGRQFSNSRSEMNVSTLELGDSALYLCASSRTGGEDEQYFGPGTRLTVT.

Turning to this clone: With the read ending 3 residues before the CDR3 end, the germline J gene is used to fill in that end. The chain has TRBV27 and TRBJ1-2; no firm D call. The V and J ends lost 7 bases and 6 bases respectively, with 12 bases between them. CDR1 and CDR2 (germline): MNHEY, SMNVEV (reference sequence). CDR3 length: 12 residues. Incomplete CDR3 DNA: TGTGCCAGCATCGGCAGGTGGCATGGC. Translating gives CASIGRWHG. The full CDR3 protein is CASIGRWHGYTF.

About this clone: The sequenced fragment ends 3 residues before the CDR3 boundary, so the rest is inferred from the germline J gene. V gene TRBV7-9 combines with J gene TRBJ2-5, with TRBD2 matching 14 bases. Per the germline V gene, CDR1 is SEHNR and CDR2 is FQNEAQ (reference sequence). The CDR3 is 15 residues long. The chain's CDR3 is CASSKGLAGVDTQYF. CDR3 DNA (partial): TGTGCCAGCAGCAAGGGACTAGCGGGAGTAGATACC.

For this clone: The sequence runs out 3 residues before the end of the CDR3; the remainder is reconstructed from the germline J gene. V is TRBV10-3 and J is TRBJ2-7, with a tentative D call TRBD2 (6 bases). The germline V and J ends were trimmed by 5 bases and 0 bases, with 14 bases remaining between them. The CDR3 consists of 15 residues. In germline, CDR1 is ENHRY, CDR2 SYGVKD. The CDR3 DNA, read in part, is TGTGCCATCAGTAAGGGACTCCAGAACTCCTACGAG. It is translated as CAISKGLQNSYE. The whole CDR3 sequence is CAISKGLQNSYEQYF.

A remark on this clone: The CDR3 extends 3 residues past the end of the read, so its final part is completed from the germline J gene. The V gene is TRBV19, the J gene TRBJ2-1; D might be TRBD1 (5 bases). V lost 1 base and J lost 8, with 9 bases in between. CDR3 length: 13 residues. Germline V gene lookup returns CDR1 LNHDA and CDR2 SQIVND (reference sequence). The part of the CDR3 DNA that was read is TGTGCCAGTAGTATAGGCCAGGGCGATGAG. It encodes CASSIGQGDE. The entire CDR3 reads CASSIGQGDEQFF.